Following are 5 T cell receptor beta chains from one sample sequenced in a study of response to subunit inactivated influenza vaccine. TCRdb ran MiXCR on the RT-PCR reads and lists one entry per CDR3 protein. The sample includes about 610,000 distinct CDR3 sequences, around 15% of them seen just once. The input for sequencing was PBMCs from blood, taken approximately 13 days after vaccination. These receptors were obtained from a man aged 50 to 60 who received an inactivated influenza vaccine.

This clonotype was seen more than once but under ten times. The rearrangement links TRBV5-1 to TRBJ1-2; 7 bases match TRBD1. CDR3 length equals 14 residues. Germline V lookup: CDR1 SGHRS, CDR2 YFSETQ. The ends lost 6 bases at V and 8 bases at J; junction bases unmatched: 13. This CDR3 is CASMPAGGFRGYTF. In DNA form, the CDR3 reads TGCGCCAGCATGCCGGCAGGGGGGTTTCGCGGCTACACCTTC.

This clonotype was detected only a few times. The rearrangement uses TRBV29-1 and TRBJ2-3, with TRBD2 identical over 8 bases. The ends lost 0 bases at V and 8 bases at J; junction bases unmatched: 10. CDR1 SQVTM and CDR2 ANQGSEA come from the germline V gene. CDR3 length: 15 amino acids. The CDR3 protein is CSVEDLGGLAGTQYF. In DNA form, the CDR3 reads TGCAGCGTTGAAGATCTTGGTGGTCTAGCGGGTACGCAGTATTTT.

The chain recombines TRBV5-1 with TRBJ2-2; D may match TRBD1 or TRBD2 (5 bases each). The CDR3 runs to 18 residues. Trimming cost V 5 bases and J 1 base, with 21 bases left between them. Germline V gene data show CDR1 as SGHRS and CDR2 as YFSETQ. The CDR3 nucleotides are TGCGCCAGCAGACCGACCAGGGAGTCCCGTGGGAACACCGGGGAGCTGTTTTTT. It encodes CASRPTRESRGNTGELFF.

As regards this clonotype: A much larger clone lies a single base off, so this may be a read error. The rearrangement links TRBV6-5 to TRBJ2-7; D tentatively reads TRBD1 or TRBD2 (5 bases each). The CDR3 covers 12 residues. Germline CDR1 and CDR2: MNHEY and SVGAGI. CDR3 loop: CASRGENYEKYF. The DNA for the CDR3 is TGTGCCAGCAGGGGGGAAAACTACGAGAAGTACTTC.

The CDR3 DNA follows: TGCGCCAGCAGTGAGTCCTTGGCAGGCTTACAAGAGACCCAGTACTTC. Protein sequence: CASSESLAGLQETQYF. The chain combines TRBV10-2 with TRBJ2-5; D not certain. CDR3 size: 16 residues. V gave up 0 bases and J gave up 2 bases, with 13 bases separating them. Germline CDR1 and CDR2: WSHSY and SAAADI.